This T cell receptor beta chain was profiled in a study of T cells after yellow fever vaccination. As for the study in general: Each low-cell-number fraction was prepared by means of SMART-Seq v4 Ultra Low Input. Study-level results: Post-booster reappearance was seen for most primary-vaccination clones (nearly 97% CD4, about 88% CD8). Weaker overall, the secondary response nonetheless peaked faster (day 5 versus 15).

TCRdb redid the calling of the 5' RACE reads with MiXCR, one entry per CDR3 protein. The sample contains around 610,000 distinct CDR3 sequences, less than 15% of which appear only once. This clonotype was recorded many times. Its specificity is not known. The sequence was collected from a man aged 25-40 years who received the YFV17D yellow fever vaccine. Here the sequenced sample was PBMCs, taken on the day of the yellow fever booster vaccination.

The CDR3 is CASSYAAFTKSYEQYF. The CDR3 nucleotides are TGTGCCAGCAGTTACGCCGCCTTTACCAAATCCTACGAGCAGTACTTC. This rearrangement joins TRBV6-5 to TRBJ2-7, with D unclear. Germline V gene sequence: CDR1 MNHEY, CDR2 SVGAGI. The ends were cut back, 2 bases at V and 1 base at J, with 15 bases in the middle. This CDR3 contains 16 residues.